The clone carrying this T cell receptor (beta chain) showed up just once. Its antigen is unknown. Distinct nucleotide sequences in the sample also encode this CDR3. The donors were members of the approximately 130-subject validation cohort (separate from the approximately 670-subject first cohort). The length of the CDR3 is 10 residues. V lost 3 bases to trimming and J lost 5 bases, with 4 bases between them. Germline CDR1 and CDR2: DFQATT and SNEGSKA (reference sequence). The record originates from a study of cytomegalovirus exposure and HLA in healthy donors. Study-wide results and limits: The study listed roughly 160 cytomegalovirus-associated TCR beta chains. First-cohort TCR clusters were later found to tend to co-occur in the 90 to 150 validation repertoires.

Sequencing used immunoSEQ multiplex PCR; TCRdb keeps in-frame clones, though not all of them. Of 150,000 to 200,000 clones in the sample, just under 85% were seen once. Sequencing was done on a sample of PBMCs. The genes are TRBV20-1 and TRBJ2-5; D is ambiguous. The receptor was derived from a man in his thirties or forties in good health and CMV-seropositive. The CDR3 DNA is TGCAGTGCTAGGTCGGAGACCCAGTACTTC. Residues: CSARSETQYF.